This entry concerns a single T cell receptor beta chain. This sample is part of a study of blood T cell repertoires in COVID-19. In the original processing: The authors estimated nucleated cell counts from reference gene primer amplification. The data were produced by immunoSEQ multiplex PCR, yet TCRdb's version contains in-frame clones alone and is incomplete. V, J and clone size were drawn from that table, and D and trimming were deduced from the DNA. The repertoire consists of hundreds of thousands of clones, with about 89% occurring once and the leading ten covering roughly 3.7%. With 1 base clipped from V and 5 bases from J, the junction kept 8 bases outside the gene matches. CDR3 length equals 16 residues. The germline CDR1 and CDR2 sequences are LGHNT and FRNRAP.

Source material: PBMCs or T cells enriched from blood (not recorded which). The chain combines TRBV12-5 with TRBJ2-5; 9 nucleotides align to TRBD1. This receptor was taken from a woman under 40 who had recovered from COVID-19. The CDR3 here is CASGLGTGGAWETQYF. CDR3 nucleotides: TGTGCTAGTGGTTTGGGAACAGGGGGCGCTTGGGAGACCCAGTACTTC. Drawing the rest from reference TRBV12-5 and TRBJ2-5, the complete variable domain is DARVTQTPRHKVTEMGQEVTMRCQPILGHNTVFWYRQTMMQGLELLAYFRNRAPLDDSGMPKDRFSAEMPDATLATLKIQPSEPRDSAVYFCASGLGTGGAWETQYFGPGTRLLVL.